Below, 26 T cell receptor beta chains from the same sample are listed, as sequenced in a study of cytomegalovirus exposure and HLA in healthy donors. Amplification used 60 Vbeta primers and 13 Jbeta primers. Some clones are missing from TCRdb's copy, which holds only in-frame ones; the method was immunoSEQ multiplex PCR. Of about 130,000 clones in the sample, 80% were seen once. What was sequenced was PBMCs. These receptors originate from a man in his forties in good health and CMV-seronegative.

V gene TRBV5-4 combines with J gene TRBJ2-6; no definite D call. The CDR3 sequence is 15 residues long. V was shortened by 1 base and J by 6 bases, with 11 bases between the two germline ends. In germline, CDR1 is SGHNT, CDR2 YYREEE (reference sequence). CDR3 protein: CASSLPGGPANVLTF. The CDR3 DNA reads TGTGCCAGCAGCTTGCCGGGTGGCCCGGCCAACGTCCTGACTTTC.

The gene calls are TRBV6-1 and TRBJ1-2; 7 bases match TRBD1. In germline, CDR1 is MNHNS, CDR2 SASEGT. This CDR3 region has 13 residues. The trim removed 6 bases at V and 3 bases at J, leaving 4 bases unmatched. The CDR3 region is CASRTGTDYGYTF. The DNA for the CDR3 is TGTGCCAGCAGGACCGGGACAGACTATGGCTACACCTTC.

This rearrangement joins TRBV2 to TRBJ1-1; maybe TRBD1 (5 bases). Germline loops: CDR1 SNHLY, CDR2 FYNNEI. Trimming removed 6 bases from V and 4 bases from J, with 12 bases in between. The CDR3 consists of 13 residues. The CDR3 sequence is CASRDTRGTEAFF. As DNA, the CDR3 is TGTGCCAGCAGGGACACCCGAGGCACTGAAGCTTTCTTT.

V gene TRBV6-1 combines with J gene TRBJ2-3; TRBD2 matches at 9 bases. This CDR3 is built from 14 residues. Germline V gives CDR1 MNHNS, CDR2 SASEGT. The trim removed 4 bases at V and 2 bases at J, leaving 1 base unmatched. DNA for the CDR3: TGTGCCAGCAGTGGGGGACTAGCCACAGATACGCAGTATTTT. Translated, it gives CASSGGLATDTQYF.

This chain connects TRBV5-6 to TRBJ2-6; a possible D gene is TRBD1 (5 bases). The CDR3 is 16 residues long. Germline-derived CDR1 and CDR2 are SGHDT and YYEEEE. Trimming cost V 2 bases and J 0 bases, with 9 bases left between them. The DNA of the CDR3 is TGTGCCAGCAGCTTCCGGACAATCTCTGGGGCCAACGTCCTGACTTTC. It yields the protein CASSFRTISGANVLTF.

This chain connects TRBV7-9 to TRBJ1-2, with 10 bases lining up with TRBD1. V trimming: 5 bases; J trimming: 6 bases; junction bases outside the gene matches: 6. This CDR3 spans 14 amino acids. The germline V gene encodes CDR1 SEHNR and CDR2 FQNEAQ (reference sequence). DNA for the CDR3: TGTGCCAGCAGCCGGACAGGGGGAGAGGATGGCTACACCTTC. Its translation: CASSRTGGEDGYTF.

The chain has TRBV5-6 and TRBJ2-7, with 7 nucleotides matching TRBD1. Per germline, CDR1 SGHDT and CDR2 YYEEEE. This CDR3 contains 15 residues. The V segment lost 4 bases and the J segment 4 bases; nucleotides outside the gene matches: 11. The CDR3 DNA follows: TGTGCCAGCAGCGGTGCCCGACAGGGTAAGTACGAGCAGTACTTC. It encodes CASSGARQGKYEQYF.

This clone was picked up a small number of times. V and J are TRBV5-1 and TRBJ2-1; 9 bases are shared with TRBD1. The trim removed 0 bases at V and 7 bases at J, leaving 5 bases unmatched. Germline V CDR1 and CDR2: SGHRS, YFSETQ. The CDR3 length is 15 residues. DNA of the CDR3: TGCGCCAGCAGCTTGGCCCTGGGACAGGGAAATGAGCAGTTCTTC. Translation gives CASSLALGQGNEQFF.

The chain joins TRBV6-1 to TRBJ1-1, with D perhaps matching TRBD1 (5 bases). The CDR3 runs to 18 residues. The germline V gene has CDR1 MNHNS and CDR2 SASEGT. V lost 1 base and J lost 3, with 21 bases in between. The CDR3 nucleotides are TGTGCCAGCAGTGAAGGGGGGGTCGCGGGGGTTGGGGACACTGAAGCTTTCTTT. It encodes CASSEGGVAGVGDTEAFF.

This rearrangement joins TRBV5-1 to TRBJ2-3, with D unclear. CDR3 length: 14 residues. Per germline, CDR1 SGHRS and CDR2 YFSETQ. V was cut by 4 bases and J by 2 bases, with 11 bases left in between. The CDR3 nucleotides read TGCGCCAGCAGCACCGAGACTGCCACAGATACGCAGTATTTT. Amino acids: CASSTETATDTQYF.

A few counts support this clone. The CDR3 is CAWSGSGETQYF. In DNA form, the CDR3 reads TGTGCCTGGAGTGGTTCGGGTGAGACCCAGTACTTC. This sequence joins TRBV30 and TRBJ2-5; D uncertain. The CDR3 has 12 amino acids. Trimming left V 1 base short and J 5 bases short, with 8 bases between. Germline V lookup: CDR1 GTSNPN, CDR2 SVGIG (reference sequence).

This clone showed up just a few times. The CDR3 DNA follows: TGCGCCAGCAGCTTGGAGCCCGGGCGGGGCACAGATACGCAGTATTTT. Its translation is CASSLEPGRGTDTQYF. The chain couples TRBV5-1 to TRBJ2-3; weak D call: TRBD2 (5 bases). Germline CDR1 is SGHRS and CDR2 is YFSETQ. The CDR3 is made up of 16 amino acids. Trimming left V 0 bases short and J 1 base short, with 12 bases between.

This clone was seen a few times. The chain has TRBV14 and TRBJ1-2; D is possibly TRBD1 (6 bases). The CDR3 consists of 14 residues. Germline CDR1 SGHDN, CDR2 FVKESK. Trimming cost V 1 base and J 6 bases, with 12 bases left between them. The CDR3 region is CASSQAGGRDGYTF. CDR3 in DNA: TGTGCCAGCAGCCAAGCGGGGGGGCGAGATGGCTACACCTTC.

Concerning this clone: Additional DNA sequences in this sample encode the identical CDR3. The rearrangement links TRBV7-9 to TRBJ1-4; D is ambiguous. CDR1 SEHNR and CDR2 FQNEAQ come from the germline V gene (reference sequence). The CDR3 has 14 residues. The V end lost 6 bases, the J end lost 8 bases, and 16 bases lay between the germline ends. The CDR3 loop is CASRRPAGGEKLFF. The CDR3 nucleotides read TGTGCCAGCAGGCGACCCGCGGGCGGGGAAAAACTGTTTTTT.

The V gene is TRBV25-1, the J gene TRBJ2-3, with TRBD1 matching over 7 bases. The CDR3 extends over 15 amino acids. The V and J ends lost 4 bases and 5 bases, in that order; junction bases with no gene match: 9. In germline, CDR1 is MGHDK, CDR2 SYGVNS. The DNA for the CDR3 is TGTGCCAGCAGTGCCAGGACAGGCTTAATAGATACGCAGTATTTT. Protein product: CASSARTGLIDTQYF. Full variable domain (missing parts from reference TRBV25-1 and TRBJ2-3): EADIYQTPRYLVIGTGKKITLECSQTMGHDKMYWYQQDPGMELHLIHYSYGVNSTEKGDLSSESTVSRIRTEHFPLTLESARPSHTSQYLCASSARTGLIDTQYFGPGTRLTVL.

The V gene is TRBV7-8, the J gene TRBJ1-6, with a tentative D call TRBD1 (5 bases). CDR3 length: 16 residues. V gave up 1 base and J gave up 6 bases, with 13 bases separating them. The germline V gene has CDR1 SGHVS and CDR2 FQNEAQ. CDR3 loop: CASSLDGRGVNSPLHF. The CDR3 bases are TGTGCCAGCAGCTTAGACGGGAGGGGTGTTAATTCACCCCTCCACTTT. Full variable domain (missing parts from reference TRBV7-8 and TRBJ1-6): GAGVSQSPRYKVAKRGQDVALRCDPISGHVSLFWYQQALGQGPEFLTYFQNEAQLDKSGLPSDRFFAERPEGSVSTLKIQRTQQEDSAVYLCASSLDGRGVNSPLHFGNGTRLTVT.

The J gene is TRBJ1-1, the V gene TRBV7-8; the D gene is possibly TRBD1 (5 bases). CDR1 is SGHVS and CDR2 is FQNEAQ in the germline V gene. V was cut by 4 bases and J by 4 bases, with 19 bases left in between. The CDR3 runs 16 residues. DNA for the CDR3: TGTGCCAGCAGCTCGGGGCGGCAGGGAGGGTTCACTGAAGCTTTCTTT. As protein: CASSSGRQGGFTEAFF. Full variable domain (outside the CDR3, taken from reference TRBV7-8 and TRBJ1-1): GAGVSQSPRYKVAKRGQDVALRCDPISGHVSLFWYQQALGQGPEFLTYFQNEAQLDKSGLPSDRFFAERPEGSVSTLKIQRTQQEDSAVYLCASSSGRQGGFTEAFFGQGTRLTVV.

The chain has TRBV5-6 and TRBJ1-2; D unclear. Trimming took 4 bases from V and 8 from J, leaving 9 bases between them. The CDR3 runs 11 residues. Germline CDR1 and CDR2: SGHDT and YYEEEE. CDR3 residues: CASSAKSGYTF. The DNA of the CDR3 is TGTGCCAGCAGCGCTAAGTCGGGCTACACCTTC. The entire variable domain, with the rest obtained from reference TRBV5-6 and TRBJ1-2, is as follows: DAGVTQSPTHLIKTRGQQVTLRCSPKSGHDTVSWYQQALGQGPQFIFQYYEEEERQRGNFPDRFSGHQFPNYSSELNVNALLLGDSALYLCASSAKSGYTFGSGTRLTVV.

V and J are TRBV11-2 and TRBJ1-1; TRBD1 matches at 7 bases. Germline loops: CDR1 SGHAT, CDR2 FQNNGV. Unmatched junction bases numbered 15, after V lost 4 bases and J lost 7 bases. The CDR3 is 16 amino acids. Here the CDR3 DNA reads TGTGCCAGCAGCTCTCCCTATGGGACAGACGTTCGTGAAGCTTTCTTT. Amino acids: CASSSPYGTDVREAFF.

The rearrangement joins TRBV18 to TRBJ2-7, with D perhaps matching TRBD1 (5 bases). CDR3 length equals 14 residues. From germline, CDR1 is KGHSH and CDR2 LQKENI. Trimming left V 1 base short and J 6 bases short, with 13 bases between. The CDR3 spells CASSPLAGQGEQYF. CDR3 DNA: TGTGCCAGCTCACCACTGGCAGGGCAAGGCGAGCAGTACTTC.

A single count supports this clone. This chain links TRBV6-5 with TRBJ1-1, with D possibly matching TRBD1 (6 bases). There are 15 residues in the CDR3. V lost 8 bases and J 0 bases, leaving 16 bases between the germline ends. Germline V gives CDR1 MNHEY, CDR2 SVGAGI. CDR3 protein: CASGRGASMNTEAFF. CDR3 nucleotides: TGTGCCAGCGGACGGGGGGCAAGCATGAACACTGAAGCTTTCTTT.

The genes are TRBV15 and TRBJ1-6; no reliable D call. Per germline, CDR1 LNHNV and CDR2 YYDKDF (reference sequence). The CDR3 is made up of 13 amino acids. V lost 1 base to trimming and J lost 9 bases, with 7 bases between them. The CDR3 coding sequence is TGTGCCACCAGCAGAGTGAGCGGTTCACCCCTCCACTTT. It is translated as CATSRVSGSPLHF.

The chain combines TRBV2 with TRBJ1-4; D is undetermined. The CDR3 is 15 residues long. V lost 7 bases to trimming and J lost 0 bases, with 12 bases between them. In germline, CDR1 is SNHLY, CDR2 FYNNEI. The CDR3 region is CASKGDFATNEKLFF. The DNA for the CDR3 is TGTGCCAGCAAGGGAGACTTTGCAACTAATGAAAAACTGTTTTTT.

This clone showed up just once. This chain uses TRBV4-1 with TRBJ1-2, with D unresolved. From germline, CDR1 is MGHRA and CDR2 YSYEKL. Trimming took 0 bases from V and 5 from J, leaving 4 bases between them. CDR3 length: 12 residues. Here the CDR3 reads CASSQDNYGYTF. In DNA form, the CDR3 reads TGCGCCAGCAGCCAAGATAATTATGGCTACACCTTC.

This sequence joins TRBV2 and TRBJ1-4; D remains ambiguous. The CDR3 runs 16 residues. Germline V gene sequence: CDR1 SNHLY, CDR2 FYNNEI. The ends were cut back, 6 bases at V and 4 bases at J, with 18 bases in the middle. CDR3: CASSRTNREGNEKLFF. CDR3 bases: TGTGCCAGCAGCCGGACCAACCGGGAGGGTAATGAAAAACTGTTTTTT.

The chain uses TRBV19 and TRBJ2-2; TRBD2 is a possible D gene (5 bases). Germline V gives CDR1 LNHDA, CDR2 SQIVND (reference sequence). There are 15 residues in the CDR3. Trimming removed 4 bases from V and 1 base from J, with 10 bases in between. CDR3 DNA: TGTGCCAGTAGTACAGGACTTAGGAACACCGGGGAGCTGTTTTTT. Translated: CASSTGLRNTGELFF. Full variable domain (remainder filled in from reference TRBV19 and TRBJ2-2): DGGITQSPKYLFRKEGQNVTLSCEQNLNHDAMYWYRQDPGQGLRLIYYSQIVNDFQKGDIAEGYSVSREKKESFPLTVTSAQKNPTAFYLCASSTGLRNTGELFFGEGSRLTVL.